Following are 16 T cell receptor beta chains from one sample sequenced in a study of T cells in Graves' hyperthyroidism and ophthalmopathy. RNA transcripts served as the template for amplifying TCR beta CDR3 regions. In the first-round RT-PCR of the TCR CDR3, the HTBI primer set was used. MiXCR, applied by TCRdb to the multiplex PCR reads, yields one record per CDR3 protein. The sample holds some 250,000 distinct CDR3 sequences, about 14% seen once. Sequencing used blood. The receptors here all came from a woman aged 40 to 55 with Graves' hyperthyroidism that later progressed to Graves' ophthalmopathy.

This clonotype was detected many times. V usage is TRBV28 and J usage is TRBJ1-5; D unclear. Deletions cut 5 bases from V and 1 base from J, with 9 bases between. The CDR3 extends over 14 amino acids. Germline values: CDR1 MDHEN, CDR2 SYDVKM. DNA for the CDR3: TGTGCCAGCAGTAGCGGAAGAAGCAATCAGCCCCAGCATTTT. Translation gives CASSSGRSNQPQHF.

There are many counts of this clonotype. The V gene is TRBV3-1, the J gene TRBJ2-7; 9 bases match TRBD2. With V trimmed by 8 bases and J by 0 bases, 5 bases remained unmatched. This CDR3 has 14 amino acids. From germline, CDR1 is LGHDT and CDR2 YNNKEL (reference sequence). The CDR3 here is CASASSGVSYEQYF. CDR3 in DNA: TGTGCCAGCGCGTCTAGCGGGGTCTCCTACGAGCAGTACTTC.

This clonotype was found a few times. The chain has TRBV29-1 and TRBJ2-7; 7 nucleotides match TRBD1. V shed 2 bases, J shed 1 base, and the junction held 2 bases outside the gene matches. Germline CDR1 and CDR2: SQVTM and ANQGSEA. This CDR3 region has 13 residues. The CDR3 sequence: CSVERGPSYEQYF. The CDR3 coding sequence is TGCAGCGTTGAAAGGGGGCCTTCCTACGAGCAGTACTTC.

This clonotype has a count of ten or more. The genes are TRBV6-6 and TRBJ1-4; a weak D match, TRBD1 (6 bases). Germline V gene data show CDR1 as MNHNY and CDR2 as SVGAGI (reference sequence). This CDR3 comprises 16 residues. Trimming removed 0 bases at V and 8 bases at J, with 16 bases between. The CDR3 region is CASSYSGVGGAEKLFF. The CDR3, as DNA: TGTGCCAGCAGTTACTCAGGGGTAGGGGGTGCGGAAAAACTGTTTTTT.

This clonotype was recorded many times. V usage is TRBV5-1 and J usage is TRBJ2-5; D may be TRBD2 (7 bases). This CDR3 comprises 14 residues. The V end was cut by 2 bases, the J end by 5 bases, with 13 bases between. The germline V gene has CDR1 SGHRS and CDR2 YFSETQ. The CDR3 protein is CASSFGGPGETQYF. As DNA, the CDR3 is TGCGCCAGCAGCTTCGGGGGGCCTGGGGAGACCCAGTACTTC.

This clonotype was seen ten or more times. The chain uses TRBV5-1 and TRBJ1-1, with a possible D match to TRBD1 (5 bases). Germline V gene lookup returns CDR1 SGHRS and CDR2 YFSETQ. Trimming took 0 bases from V and 4 from J, leaving 16 bases between them. This CDR3 is 16 amino acids long. CDR3 sequence reads: CASSLDWLSGGTEAFF. CDR3 DNA: TGCGCCAGCAGCTTGGACTGGTTATCCGGGGGCACTGAAGCTTTCTTT.

The sample holds a few counts of this clonotype. The chain joins TRBV7-6 to TRBJ2-5; D ambiguous. Trimming left V 1 base short and J 1 base short, with 10 bases between. The CDR3 consists of 15 residues. Germline CDR1 SGHVS, CDR2 FNYEAQ. The CDR3 here is CASSLEPGSQETQYF. Written as DNA, the CDR3 is TGTGCCAGCAGCTTAGAGCCTGGCAGCCAAGAGACCCAGTACTTC.

This clonotype was picked up many times. The rearrangement links TRBV7-9 to TRBJ1-4; 7 positions agree with TRBD1. Trimming took 6 bases from V and 6 from J; bases not matched to a gene: 7. This CDR3 is built from 14 residues. Germline assignment: CDR1 SEHNR and CDR2 FQNEAQ (reference sequence). In DNA form, the CDR3 reads TGTGCCAGCAGACTCGGAGGGGGCGATGAAAAACTGTTTTTT. It codes for CASRLGGGDEKLFF. Full variable domain (outside the CDR3, taken from reference TRBV7-9 and TRBJ1-4): DTGVSQNPRHKITKRGQNVTFRCDPISEHNRLYWYRQTLGQGPEFLTYFQNEAQLEKSRLLSDRFSAERPKGSFSTLEIQRTEQGDSAMYLCASRLGGGDEKLFFGSGTQLSVL.

In its sample, this clonotype was seen many times. The chain has TRBV4-1 and TRBJ2-7, with D hard to call. V gave up 1 base and J gave up 6 bases, with 7 bases separating them. From germline, CDR1 is MGHRA and CDR2 YSYEKL. CDR3 length: 12 residues. The CDR3 protein is CASSQVFGEQYF. For the CDR3, the DNA is TGCGCCAGCAGCCAAGTCTTCGGCGAGCAGTACTTC.

The CDR3 nucleotides read TGTGCCAGCAGTTACCGGGGGACTAGCGGGAGGAACGAGCAGTACTTC. Translation: CASSYRGTSGRNEQYF. The rearrangement uses TRBV6-2 or TRBV6-3 and TRBJ2-7, with TRBD2 matching over 15 bases. The CDR3 runs 16 residues. CDR1 MNHEY and CDR2 SVGEGT come from the germline V gene. V was pared by 2 bases and J by 5 bases, with 4 bases of the junction left unmatched.

This clonotype was recorded many times. The rearrangement uses TRBV4-1 and TRBJ1-5; no clear D. Trimming left V 4 bases short and J 0 bases short, with 10 bases between. There are 15 residues in the CDR3. Germline V lookup: CDR1 MGHRA, CDR2 YSYEKL. The CDR3 coding sequence is TGCGCCAGCAGCCGGTTTTGGAGTAGCAATCAGCCCCAGCATTTT. It specifies CASSRFWSSNQPQHF.

There are many counts of this clonotype. The chain's CDR3 is CASRLRPGGQVGQPQHF. CDR3 DNA sequence: TGTGCCAGCAGGCTTCGACCGGGGGGGCAGGTTGGACAGCCCCAGCATTTT. This sequence joins TRBV6-1 and TRBJ1-5, with a weak D call TRBD1 (6 bases). The CDR3 consists of 17 residues. Germline CDR1 and CDR2: MNHNS and SASEGT. Trimming took off 6 bases at V and 7 bases at J, with 25 bases between the two ends.

This chain uses TRBV7-9 with TRBJ2-3; TRBD2 matches 7 bases. Germline CDR1 reads SEHNR; CDR2 reads FQNEAQ (reference sequence). V was pared by 5 bases and J by 1 base, with 18 bases of the junction left unmatched. The CDR3 sequence is 19 residues long. The CDR3 DNA is TGTGCCAGCAGCCAGCCTGGGGCCGGGCGGGAGTTGGGCACAGATACGCAGTATTTT. Translating it yields CASSQPGAGRELGTDTQYF. Full variable domain (outside the CDR3, taken from reference TRBV7-9 and TRBJ2-3): DTGVSQNPRHKITKRGQNVTFRCDPISEHNRLYWYRQTLGQGPEFLTYFQNEAQLEKSRLLSDRFSAERPKGSFSTLEIQRTEQGDSAMYLCASSQPGAGRELGTDTQYFGPGTRLTVL.

This clonotype has just a few counts. This chain links TRBV15 with TRBJ2-1, with D possibly being TRBD1 (6 bases). Looked up from germline, CDR1 is LNHNV and CDR2 is YYDKDF (reference sequence). The CDR3 loop spans 15 amino acids. Trimming took 3 bases from V and 0 from J, leaving 9 bases between them. CDR3 residues: CATSSEGGSYNEQFF. CDR3 coding DNA: TGTGCCACCAGCAGCGAAGGGGGCTCCTACAATGAGCAGTTCTTC. Full variable domain (rest looked up from reference TRBV15 and TRBJ2-1): DAMVIQNPRYQVTQFGKPVTLSCSQTLNHNVMYWYQQKSSQAPKLLFHYYDKDFNNEADTPDNFQSRRPNTSFCFLDIRSPGLGDTAMYLCATSSEGGSYNEQFFGPGTRLTVL.

The chain joins TRBV4-1 to TRBJ2-1, with 10 bases that match TRBD1. Trimming removed 5 bases from V and 9 bases from J; junction bases left unmatched: 10. CDR1 is MGHRA, CDR2 YSYEKL, per germline. This CDR3 region has 15 residues. DNA of the CDR3: TGCGCCAGCAGCTACCAGGGACAGGGGCGCGGTGAGCAGTTCTTC. It encodes CASSYQGQGRGEQFF.

This clonotype appeared a few times. This chain links TRBV20-1 with TRBJ2-7; maybe TRBD2 (5 bases). Trimming cost V 6 bases and J 1 base, with 13 bases left between them. The CDR3 spans 13 residues. Germline assignment: CDR1 DFQATT and CDR2 SNEGSKA (reference sequence). CDR3 amino acids: CSAEPGISYEQYF. The CDR3 bases are TGCAGTGCAGAGCCGGGAATTTCCTACGAGCAGTACTTC.